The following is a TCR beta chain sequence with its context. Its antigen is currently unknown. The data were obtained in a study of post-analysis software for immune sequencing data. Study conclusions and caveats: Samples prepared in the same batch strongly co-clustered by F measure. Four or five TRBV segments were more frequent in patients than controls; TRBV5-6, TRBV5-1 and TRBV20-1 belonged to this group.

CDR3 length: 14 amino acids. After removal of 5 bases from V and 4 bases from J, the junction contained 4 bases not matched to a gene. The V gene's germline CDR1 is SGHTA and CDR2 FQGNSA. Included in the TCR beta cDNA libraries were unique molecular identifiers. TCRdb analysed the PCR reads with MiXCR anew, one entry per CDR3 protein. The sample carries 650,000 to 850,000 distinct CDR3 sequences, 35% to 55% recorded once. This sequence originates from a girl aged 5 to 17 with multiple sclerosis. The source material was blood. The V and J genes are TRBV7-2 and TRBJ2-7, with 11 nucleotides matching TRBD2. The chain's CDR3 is CASSRTSGCYEQYF. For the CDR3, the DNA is TGTGCCAGCAGCAGGACTAGCGGGTGTTACGAGCAGTACTTC.